This T cell receptor (beta chain) is from a study of CD8 T cell repertoires and HIV-1 epitope variants. For the study at large: T cells were stimulated with Twenty-five Gag and Nef peptides separately.

This clone was detected a few times. Its antigen is not identified. Assay used: immunoSEQ multiplex PCR; TCRdb lists only in-frame clones, some missing. The profile shows 6,000 or so clones, around 60% of them singletons. What was sequenced was cultured CD8+ T cells derived from PBMCs. The TCR originated in a male donor with HIV.

CDR3 nucleotide sequence: TGTGCCAGCAGTTTAGGAGCGGGGGGCACCTACAATGAGCAGTTCTTC. Translated, it gives CASSLGAGGTYNEQFF. The genes are TRBV27 and TRBJ2-1; TRBD2 agrees at 9 bases. The junction had 4 bases not matched to a gene; V was cut back by 2 bases and J by 2 bases. The germline V gene has CDR1 MNHEY and CDR2 SMNVEV (reference sequence). This CDR3 has 16 amino acids.